Listed here are 11 T cell receptor beta chains from one sample, sequenced in a study of T cell repertoires in cytomegalovirus infection. In TCRdb, the reads were re-called with MiXCR into one record per CDR3 protein. The table has 250,000 to 350,000 distinct CDR3 sequences, roughly 26% seen once. Sequencing was done on a sample of PBMCs. The source of these receptors is a human donor in good health (CMV status not recorded). Some clones in this sample may be carry-over from other donors' samples.

This chain links TRBV28 with TRBJ2-1, with unresolved D. Trimming removed 10 bases from V and 8 bases from J, with 21 bases in between. In germline, CDR1 is MDHEN, CDR2 SYDVKM. This CDR3 region has 14 residues. The CDR3 nucleotides are TGTGCCACCCTACCCCCGGGTCCCGGCGATGAGCAGTTCTTC. Its translation: CATLPPGPGDEQFF.

The chain is built from TRBV29-1 and TRBJ2-1, with a possible D match to TRBD2 (5 bases). The germline gives CDR1 SQVTM, CDR2 ANQGSEA. The germline V and J ends were trimmed by 6 bases and 6 bases, with 12 bases remaining between them. The CDR3 totals 12 residues. The CDR3 DNA is TGCAGCGTCCCCAGTAGCGTCAATGAGCAGTTCTTC. It yields the protein CSVPSSVNEQFF.

This clonotype has only a few counts. The chain is built from TRBV28 and TRBJ1-2; a weak D match, TRBD1 (5 bases). The CDR3 spans 14 residues. Germline values: CDR1 MDHEN, CDR2 SYDVKM. The V end lost 2 bases, the J end lost 5 bases, and 12 bases lay between the germline ends. The DNA for the CDR3 is TGTGCCAGCAGTTTAGGGACGGCTCCTTATGGCTACACCTTC. Translated: CASSLGTAPYGYTF.

This clonotype was counted only a few times. This sequence joins TRBV7-2 and TRBJ1-5; the match to TRBD1 covers 8 bases. Trimming cost V 6 bases and J 6 bases; bases outside gene matches: 4. The germline V gene encodes CDR1 SGHTA and CDR2 FQGNSA. The CDR3 loop spans 13 amino acids. Here the CDR3 reads CASSMDRVQPQHF. CDR3 sequence (DNA): TGTGCCAGCAGTATGGACAGGGTTCAGCCCCAGCATTTT.

The chain couples TRBV20-1 to TRBJ2-3, with D possibly matching TRBD1 (6 bases). The length of the CDR3 is 14 residues. The V gene lost 7 bases and the J gene lost 1 base, with 15 bases spanning the gap. Germline V lookup: CDR1 DFQATT, CDR2 SNEGSKA (reference sequence). DNA for the CDR3: TGCAGTGGAAGTTGGGGGCAGCGCACAGATACGCAGTATTTT. It codes for CSGSWGQRTDTQYF.

The genes are TRBV29-1 and TRBJ2-7, with 8 bases aligning to TRBD2. CDR3 length: 13 residues. The germline V gene has CDR1 SQVTM and CDR2 ANQGSEA. V lost 4 bases, J lost 4 bases, and 6 bases stayed unmatched. The CDR3 here is CSVGPAGAYEQYF. CDR3 nucleotides: TGCAGCGTTGGGCCAGCGGGAGCTTACGAGCAGTACTTC.

V and J are TRBV20-1 and TRBJ2-5, with D maybe TRBD2 (5 bases). The CDR3 is made up of 12 amino acids. V was cut by 5 bases and J by 5 bases, with 12 bases left in between. The V gene's germline CDR1 is DFQATT and CDR2 SNEGSKA (reference sequence). CDR3: CSARIPGETQYF. CDR3 DNA: TGCAGTGCTCGAATTCCGGGGGAGACCCAGTACTTC.

A remark on this clonotype: The junction departs from the called germline gene at one end, perhaps through a read error. The rearrangement links TRBV6-5 to TRBJ2-7, with TRBD1 as a possible D gene (6 bases). Per the germline V gene, CDR1 is MNHEY and CDR2 is SVGAGI. This CDR3 is 14 amino acids long. The CDR3 region has the DNA TGTGCCAGCAGTAACTCCGGGACAAGTTACGAGCAGTACTTC. Protein: CASSNSGTSYEQYF.

This clonotype was recorded many times. The genes are TRBV7-8 and TRBJ1-5, with D hard to call. Germline V CDR1 and CDR2: SGHVS, FQNEAQ. Trimming took 5 bases from V and 4 from J, leaving 12 bases between them. The CDR3 is 14 amino acids. The CDR3, as DNA: TGTGCCAGCAGCCTGGACCACGGGAATCAGCCCCAGCATTTT. The encoded protein is CASSLDHGNQPQHF.

The table lists this clonotype with many counts. The CDR3 sequence: CASSYSTSLPHEQYF. The CDR3 DNA is TGTGCCAGCAGTTACTCTACTAGTCTTCCCCACGAGCAGTACTTC. The chain combines TRBV6-2 or TRBV6-3 with TRBJ2-7; D may be TRBD2 (5 bases). The V gene's germline CDR1 is MNHEY and CDR2 SVGEGT. V was trimmed by 0 bases and J by 5 bases, leaving 14 bases between them. The CDR3 loop spans 15 amino acids.

In this sample, this clonotype turned up a few times. This chain links TRBV2 with TRBJ2-5, with no clear D. The CDR3 runs 12 residues. Germline V gene data show CDR1 as SNHLY and CDR2 as FYNNEI. The ends were cut back, 7 bases at V and 0 bases at J, with 6 bases in the middle. DNA for the CDR3: TGTGCCAGCAAACGGTACCAAGAGACCCAGTACTTC. This sequence encodes CASKRYQETQYF.